This T cell receptor beta chain was retrieved from a study of blood T cells in healthy people across ages. V gave up 8 bases and J gave up 2 bases; unmatched junction bases: 7. CDR3 length: 14 residues. CDR1 is MNHEY, CDR2 SVGAGI, per germline. Overall study results and limits: Older age coincided with a roughly linear decline in TCR beta diversity per million T cells. Naive T cell percentage and TCR beta diversity correlated strongly.

A second PCR, run for about 7 to 12 cycles, used a sample-barcoded 5' primer plus a J-beta primer mix. Each CDR3 protein gets one entry after TCRdb re-called the 5' RACE reads with MiXCR. Of roughly 1,300,000 distinct CDR3 sequences listed, approximately 59% are singletons. Details on this clonotype: Its antigen remains unidentified.

The amount of total RNA extracted per sample was at least 5.5 micrograms. This clonotype originated in a man aged 18 to 29 in good health. Sequenced input: blood. The V and J genes are TRBV6-5 and TRBJ1-1, with 8 bases aligning to TRBD1. The DNA for the CDR3 is TGTGCCAGCCGGGACAGGCGTACCAACACTGAAGCTTTCTTT. Translated, it gives CASRDRRTNTEAFF.